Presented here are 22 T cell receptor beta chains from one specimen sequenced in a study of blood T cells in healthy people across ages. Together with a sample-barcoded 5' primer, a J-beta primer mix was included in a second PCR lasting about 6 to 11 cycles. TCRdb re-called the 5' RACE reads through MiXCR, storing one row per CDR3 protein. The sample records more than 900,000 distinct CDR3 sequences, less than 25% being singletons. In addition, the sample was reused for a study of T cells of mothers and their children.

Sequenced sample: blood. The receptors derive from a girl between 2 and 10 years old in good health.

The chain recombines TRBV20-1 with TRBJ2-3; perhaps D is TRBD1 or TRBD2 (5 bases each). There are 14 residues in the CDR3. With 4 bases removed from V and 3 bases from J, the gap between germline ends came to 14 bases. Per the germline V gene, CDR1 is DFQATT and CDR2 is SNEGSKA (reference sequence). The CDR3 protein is CSATHWGRTDTQYF. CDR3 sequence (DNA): TGCAGTGCTACCCATTGGGGGAGAACAGATACGCAGTATTTT.

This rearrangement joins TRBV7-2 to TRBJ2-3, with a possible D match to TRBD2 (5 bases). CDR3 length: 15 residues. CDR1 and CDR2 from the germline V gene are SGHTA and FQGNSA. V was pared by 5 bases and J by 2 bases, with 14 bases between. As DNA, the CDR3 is TGTGCCAGCAGCGTTAGCGTAGCACTCACAGATACGCAGTATTTT. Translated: CASSVSVALTDTQYF.

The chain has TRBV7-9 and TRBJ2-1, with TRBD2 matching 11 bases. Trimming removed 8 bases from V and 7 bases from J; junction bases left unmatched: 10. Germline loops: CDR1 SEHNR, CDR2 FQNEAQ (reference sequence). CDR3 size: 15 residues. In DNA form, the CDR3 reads TGTGCCAGCGTCCCTCTAGCGGGAGGTAGGAATGAGCAGTTCTTC. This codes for CASVPLAGGRNEQFF.

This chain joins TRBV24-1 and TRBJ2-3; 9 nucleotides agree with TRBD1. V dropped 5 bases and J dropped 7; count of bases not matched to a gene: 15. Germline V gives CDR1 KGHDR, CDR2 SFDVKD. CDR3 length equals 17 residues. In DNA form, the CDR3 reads TGTGCCACCAGTGTTGGGGAGCGGGACAGGGAGATTTATACGCAGTATTTT. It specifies CATSVGERDREIYTQYF.

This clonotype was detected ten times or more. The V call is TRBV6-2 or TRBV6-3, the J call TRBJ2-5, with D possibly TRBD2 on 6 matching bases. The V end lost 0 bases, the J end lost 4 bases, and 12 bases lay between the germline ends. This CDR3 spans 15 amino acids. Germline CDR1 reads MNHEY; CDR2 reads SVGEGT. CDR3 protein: CASSYSKEGAETQYF. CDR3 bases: TGTGCCAGCAGTTACTCGAAGGAGGGAGCAGAGACCCAGTACTTC.

CDR3 loop: CASSEARGRTSGNTIYF. CDR3 DNA sequence: TGTGCCAGCAGTGAAGCGAGGGGGCGAACGTCTGGAAACACCATATATTTT. This chain uses TRBV2 with TRBJ1-3, with 7 bases identical to TRBD1. V gave up 0 bases and J gave up 1 base; unmatched junction bases: 6. Germline V gives CDR1 SNHLY, CDR2 FYNNEI. There are 17 residues in the CDR3.

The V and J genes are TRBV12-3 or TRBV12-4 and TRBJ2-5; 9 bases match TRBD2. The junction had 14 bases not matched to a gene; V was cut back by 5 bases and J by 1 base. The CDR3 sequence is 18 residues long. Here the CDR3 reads CASSPRGSGGPFQETQYF. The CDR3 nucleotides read TGTGCCAGCAGTCCTCGTGGTAGCGGGGGTCCTTTCCAAGAGACCCAGTACTTC.

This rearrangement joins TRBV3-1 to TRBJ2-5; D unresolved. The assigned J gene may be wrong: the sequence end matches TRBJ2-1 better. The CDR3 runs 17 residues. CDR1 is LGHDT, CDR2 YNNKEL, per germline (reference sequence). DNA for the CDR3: TGTGCCAGCAGCCCCCGAGCCATCCCGACCTCCTACAATGAGCAGTTCTTC. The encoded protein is CASSPRAIPTSYNEQFF.

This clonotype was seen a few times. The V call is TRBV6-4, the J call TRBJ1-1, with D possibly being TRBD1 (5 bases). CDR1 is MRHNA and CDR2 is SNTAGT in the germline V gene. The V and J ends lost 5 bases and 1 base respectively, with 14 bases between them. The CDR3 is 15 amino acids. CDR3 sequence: CASSLLGVQNTEAFF. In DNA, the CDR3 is TGTGCCAGCAGTCTTCTGGGGGTCCAGAACACTGAAGCTTTCTTT.

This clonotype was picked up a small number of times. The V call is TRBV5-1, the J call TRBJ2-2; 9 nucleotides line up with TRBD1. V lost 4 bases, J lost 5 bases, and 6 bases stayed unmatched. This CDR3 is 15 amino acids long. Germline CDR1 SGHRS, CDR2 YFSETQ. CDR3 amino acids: CASSPGDRETGELFF. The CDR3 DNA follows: TGCGCCAGCAGCCCGGGGGACAGGGAAACCGGGGAGCTGTTTTTT.

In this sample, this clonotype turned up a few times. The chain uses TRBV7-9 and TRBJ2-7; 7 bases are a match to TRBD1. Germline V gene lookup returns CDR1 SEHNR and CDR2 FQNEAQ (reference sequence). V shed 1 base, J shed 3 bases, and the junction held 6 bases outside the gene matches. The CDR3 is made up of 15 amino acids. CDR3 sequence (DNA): TGTGCCAGCAGCTTAGGGACAGGAGTGTTCTACGAGCAGTACTTC. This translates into CASSLGTGVFYEQYF.

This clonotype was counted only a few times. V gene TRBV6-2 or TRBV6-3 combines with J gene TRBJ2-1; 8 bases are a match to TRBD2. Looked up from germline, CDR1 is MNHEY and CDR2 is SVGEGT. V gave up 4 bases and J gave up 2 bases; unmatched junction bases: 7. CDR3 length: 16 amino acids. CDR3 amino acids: CASSSGAGGPYNEQFF. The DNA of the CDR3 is TGTGCCAGCAGTTCTGGCGCGGGGGGACCCTACAATGAGCAGTTCTTC.

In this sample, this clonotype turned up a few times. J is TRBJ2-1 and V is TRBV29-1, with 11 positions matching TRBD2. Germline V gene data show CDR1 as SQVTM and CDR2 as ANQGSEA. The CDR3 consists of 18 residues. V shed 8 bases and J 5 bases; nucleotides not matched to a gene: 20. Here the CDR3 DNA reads TGCAGCCAAACCCAGGACTGTGGGGGACTAGCGGTCCACAATGAGCAGTTCTTC. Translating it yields CSQTQDCGGLAVHNEQFF.

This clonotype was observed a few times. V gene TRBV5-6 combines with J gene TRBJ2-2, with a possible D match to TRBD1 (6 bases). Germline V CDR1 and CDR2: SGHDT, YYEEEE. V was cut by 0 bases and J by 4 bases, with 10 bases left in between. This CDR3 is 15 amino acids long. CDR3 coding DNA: TGTGCCAGCAGCTTGGGGGGGCTCATCACCGGGGAGCTGTTTTTT. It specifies CASSLGGLITGELFF.

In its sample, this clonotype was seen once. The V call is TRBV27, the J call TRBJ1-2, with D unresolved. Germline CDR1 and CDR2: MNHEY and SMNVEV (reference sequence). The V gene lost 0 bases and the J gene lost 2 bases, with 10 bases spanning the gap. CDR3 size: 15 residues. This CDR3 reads CASSLSVPVNYGYTF. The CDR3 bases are TGTGCCAGCAGTTTATCTGTTCCGGTAAACTATGGCTACACCTTC.

The CDR3 DNA is TGCAGCGCTATCAAAGGGGAGGAGGCTGAAGCTTTCTTT. Its translation: CSAIKGEEAEAFF. The chain carries TRBV29-1 and TRBJ1-1; D may be TRBD1 (5 bases). CDR1 SQVTM and CDR2 ANQGSEA come from the germline V gene. Trimming removed 7 bases at V and 6 bases at J, with 18 bases between. The CDR3 is 13 amino acids. Together with reference TRBV29-1 and TRBJ1-1, the CDR3 gives the full variable domain: SAVISQKPSRDICQRGTSLTIQCQVDSQVTMMFWYRQQPGQSLTLIATANQGSEATYESGFVIDKFPISRPNLTFSTLTVSNMSPEDSSIYLCSAIKGEEAEAFFGQGTRLTVV.

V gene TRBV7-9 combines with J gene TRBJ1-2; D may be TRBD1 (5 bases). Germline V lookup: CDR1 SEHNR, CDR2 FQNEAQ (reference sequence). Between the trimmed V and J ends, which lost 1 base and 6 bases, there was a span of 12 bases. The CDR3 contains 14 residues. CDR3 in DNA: TGTGCCAGCAGCTTAGGGCAGGGAAGAGATGGCTACACCTTC. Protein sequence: CASSLGQGRDGYTF.

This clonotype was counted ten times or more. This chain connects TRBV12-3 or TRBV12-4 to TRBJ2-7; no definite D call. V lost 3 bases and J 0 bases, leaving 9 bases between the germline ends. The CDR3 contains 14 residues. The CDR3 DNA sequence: TGTGCCAGCAGTTTCGGGTCTTCCTCCTACGAGCAGTACTTC. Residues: CASSFGSSSYEQYF.

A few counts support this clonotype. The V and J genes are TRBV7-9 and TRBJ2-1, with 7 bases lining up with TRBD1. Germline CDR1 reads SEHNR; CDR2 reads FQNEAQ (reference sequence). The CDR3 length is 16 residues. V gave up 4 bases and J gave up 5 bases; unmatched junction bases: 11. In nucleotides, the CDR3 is TGTGCCAGCAGCTCGCGAGTAAGGGACAGAAACAATGAGCAGTTCTTC. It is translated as CASSSRVRDRNNEQFF.

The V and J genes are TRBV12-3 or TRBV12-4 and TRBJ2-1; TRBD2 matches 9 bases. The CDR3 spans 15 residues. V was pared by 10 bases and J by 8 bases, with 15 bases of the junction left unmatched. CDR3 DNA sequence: TGTGCCACCGAGACAACCCCGGGACTAGCACATGAGCAGTTCTTC. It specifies CATETTPGLAHEQFF.

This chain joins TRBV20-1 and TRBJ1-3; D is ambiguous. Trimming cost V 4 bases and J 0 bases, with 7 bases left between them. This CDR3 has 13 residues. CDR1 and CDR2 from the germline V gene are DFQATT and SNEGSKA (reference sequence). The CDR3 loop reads CSAMESSGNTIYF. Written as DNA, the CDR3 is TGCAGTGCTATGGAAAGCTCTGGAAACACCATATATTTT.

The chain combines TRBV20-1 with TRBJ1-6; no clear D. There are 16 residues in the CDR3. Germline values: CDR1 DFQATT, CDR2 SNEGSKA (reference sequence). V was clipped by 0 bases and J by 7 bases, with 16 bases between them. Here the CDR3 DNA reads TGCAGTGCTAGAGATGCTAAAAGAGGGTGGAATTCACCCCTCCACTTT. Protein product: CSARDAKRGWNSPLHF.